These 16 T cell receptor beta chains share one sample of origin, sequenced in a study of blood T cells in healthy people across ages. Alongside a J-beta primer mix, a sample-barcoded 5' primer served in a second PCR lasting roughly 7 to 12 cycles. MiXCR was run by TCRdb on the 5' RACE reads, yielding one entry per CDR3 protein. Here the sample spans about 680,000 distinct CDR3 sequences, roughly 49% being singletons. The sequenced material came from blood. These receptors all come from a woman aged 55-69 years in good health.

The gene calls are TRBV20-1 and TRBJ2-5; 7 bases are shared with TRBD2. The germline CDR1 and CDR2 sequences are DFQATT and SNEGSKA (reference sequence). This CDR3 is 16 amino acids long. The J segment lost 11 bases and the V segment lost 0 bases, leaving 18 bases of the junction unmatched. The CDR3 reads CSARDPMGGTSNEQYF. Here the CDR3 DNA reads TGCAGTGCTAGAGACCCTATGGGGGGGACGAGCAATGAGCAGTACTTC.

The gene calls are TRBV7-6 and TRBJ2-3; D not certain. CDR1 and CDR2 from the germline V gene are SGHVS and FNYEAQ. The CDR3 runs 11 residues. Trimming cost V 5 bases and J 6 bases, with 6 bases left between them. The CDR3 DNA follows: TGTGCCAGCAGCCATGAGGATACGCAGTATTTT. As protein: CASSHEDTQYF. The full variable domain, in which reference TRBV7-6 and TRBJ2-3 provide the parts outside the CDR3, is GAGVSQSPRYKVTKRGQDVALRCDPISGHVSLYWYRQALGQGPEFLTYFNYEAQQDKSGLPNDRFSAERPEGSISTLTIQRTEQRDSAMYRCASSHEDTQYFGPGTRLTVL.

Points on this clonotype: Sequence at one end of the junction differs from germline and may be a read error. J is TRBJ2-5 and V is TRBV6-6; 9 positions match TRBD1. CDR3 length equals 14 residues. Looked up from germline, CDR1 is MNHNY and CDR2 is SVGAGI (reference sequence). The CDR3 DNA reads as TGTGCCTGCAGTTACAGACAGGGGGGGTATGAGCAGTACTTC. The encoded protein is CACSYRQGGYEQYF.

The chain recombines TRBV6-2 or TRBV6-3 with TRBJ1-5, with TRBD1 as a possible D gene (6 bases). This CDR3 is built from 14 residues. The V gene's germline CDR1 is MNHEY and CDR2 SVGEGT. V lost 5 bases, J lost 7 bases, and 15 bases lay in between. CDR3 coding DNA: TGTGCCAGCAGTGCCTTTCAGGGGCTCCAGCCCCAGCATTTT. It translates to CASSAFQGLQPQHF.

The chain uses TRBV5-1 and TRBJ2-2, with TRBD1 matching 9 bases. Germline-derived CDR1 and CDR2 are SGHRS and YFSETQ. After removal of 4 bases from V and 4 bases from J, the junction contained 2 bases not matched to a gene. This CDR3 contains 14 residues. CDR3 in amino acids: CASSGGQGTGELFF. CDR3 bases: TGCGCCAGCAGCGGGGGACAGGGCACCGGGGAGCTGTTTTTT.

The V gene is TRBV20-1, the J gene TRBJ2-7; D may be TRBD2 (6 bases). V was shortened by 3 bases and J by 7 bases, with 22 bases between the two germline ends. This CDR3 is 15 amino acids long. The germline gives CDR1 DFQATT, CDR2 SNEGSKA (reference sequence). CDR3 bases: TGCAGTGCTAGGGCCAATGTAGCGGACTACAATGAGCAGTACTTC. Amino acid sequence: CSARANVADYNEQYF.

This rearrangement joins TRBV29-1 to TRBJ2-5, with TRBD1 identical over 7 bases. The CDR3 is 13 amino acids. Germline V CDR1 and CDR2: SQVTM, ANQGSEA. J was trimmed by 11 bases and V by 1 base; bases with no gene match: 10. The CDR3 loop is CSVEGDRVNEQYF. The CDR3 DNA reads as TGCAGCGTTGAAGGGGACAGAGTCAATGAGCAGTACTTC.

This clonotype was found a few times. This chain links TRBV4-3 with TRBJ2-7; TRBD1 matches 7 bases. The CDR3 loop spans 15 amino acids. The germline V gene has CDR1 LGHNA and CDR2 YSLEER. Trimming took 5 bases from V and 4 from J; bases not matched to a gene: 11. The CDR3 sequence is CASSEKMDRRYEQYF. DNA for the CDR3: TGCGCCAGCAGCGAAAAGATGGACAGGCGGTACGAGCAGTACTTC.

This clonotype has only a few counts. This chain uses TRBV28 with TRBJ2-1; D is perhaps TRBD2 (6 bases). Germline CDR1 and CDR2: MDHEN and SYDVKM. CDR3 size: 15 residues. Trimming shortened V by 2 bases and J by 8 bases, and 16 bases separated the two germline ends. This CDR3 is CASSLAGRVFDEQFF. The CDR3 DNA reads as TGTGCCAGCAGTTTAGCGGGAAGGGTTTTCGATGAGCAGTTCTTC.

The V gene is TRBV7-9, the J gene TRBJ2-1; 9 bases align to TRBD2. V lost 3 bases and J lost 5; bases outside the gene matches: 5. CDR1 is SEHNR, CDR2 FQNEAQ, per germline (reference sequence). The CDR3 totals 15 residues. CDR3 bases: TGTGCCAGCAGCTTCGGGACTAGCAGGAACAATGAGCAGTTCTTC. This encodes CASSFGTSRNNEQFF.

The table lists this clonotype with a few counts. Here the CDR3 reads CASSQDRANTEAFF. The CDR3 bases are TGCGCCAGCAGCCAGGACAGGGCGAACACTGAAGCTTTCTTT. This chain joins TRBV5-1 and TRBJ1-1, with TRBD1 matching 8 bases. The CDR3 is 14 residues long. Germline CDR1 reads SGHRS; CDR2 reads YFSETQ. Trimming removed 4 bases from V and 1 base from J; junction bases left unmatched: 3.

CDR3 region: CASSPSLAGGTEQFF. The DNA of the CDR3 is TGTGCCAGCAGCCCCTCACTAGCGGGAGGGACTGAGCAGTTCTTC. J is TRBJ2-1 and V is TRBV7-2; 13 nucleotides align to TRBD2. The germline V gene encodes CDR1 SGHTA and CDR2 FQGNSA. V lost 5 bases to trimming and J lost 9 bases; unmatched junction nucleotides: 7. The CDR3 runs to 15 residues.

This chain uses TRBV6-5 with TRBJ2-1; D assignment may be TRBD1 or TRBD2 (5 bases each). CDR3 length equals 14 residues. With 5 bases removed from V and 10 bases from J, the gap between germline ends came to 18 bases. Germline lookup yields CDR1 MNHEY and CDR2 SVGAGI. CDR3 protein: CASSTPVRGEEQFF. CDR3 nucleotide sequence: TGTGCCAGCAGTACGCCCGTGAGGGGAGAAGAGCAGTTCTTC.

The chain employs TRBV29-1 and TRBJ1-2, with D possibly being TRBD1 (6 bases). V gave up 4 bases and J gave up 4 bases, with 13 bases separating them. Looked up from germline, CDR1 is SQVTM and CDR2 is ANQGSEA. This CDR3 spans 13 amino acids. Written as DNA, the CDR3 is TGCAGCGTTGCGGACGGGGGCGGCTATGGCTACACCTTC. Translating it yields CSVADGGGYGYTF. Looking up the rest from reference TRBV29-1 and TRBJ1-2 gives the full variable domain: SAVISQKPSRDICQRGTSLTIQCQVDSQVTMMFWYRQQPGQSLTLIATANQGSEATYESGFVIDKFPISRPNLTFSTLTVSNMSPEDSSIYLCSVADGGGYGYTFGSGTRLTVV.

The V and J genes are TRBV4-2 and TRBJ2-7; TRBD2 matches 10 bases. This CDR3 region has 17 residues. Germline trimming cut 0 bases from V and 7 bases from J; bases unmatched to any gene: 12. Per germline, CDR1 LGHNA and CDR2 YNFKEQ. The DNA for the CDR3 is TGTGCCAGCAGCCAAGAATATGATCTAGCGGGAGTGAGTGAGCAGTACTTC. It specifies CASSQEYDLAGVSEQYF.

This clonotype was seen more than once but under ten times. The CDR3 reads CASSFRRGGRPYEQYF. CDR3 nucleotide sequence: TGTGCCAGCAGTTTTAGGCGGGGAGGTCGGCCCTACGAGCAGTACTTC. The chain is built from TRBV12-3 or TRBV12-4 and TRBJ2-7; D is possibly TRBD2 (6 bases). Trimming stripped 3 bases from V and 2 bases from J, with 17 bases between. The CDR3 is made up of 16 amino acids.